This T cell receptor beta chain emerged from a study of T cell changes during pregnancy in multiple sclerosis. CDR1 is SGDLS, CDR2 YYNGEE, per germline. The CDR3 loop spans 17 amino acids. With V trimmed by 0 bases and J by 2 bases, 7 bases remained unmatched. TCRdb's copy holds only in-frame clones and misses some; the assay was immunoSEQ multiplex PCR. The table has tens of thousands of clones, around 90% seen once. This clonotype was sampled from a female donor in good health, enrolled as a control in a pregnancy study. The chain employs TRBV9 and TRBJ2-3; 9 bases fit TRBD2. Here the sequenced sample was CD8+ T cells from peripheral blood mononuclear cells, taken after pregnancy. CDR3 sequence reads: CASSVDGGGAITDTQYF. In nucleotides, the CDR3 is TGTGCCAGCAGCGTAGATGGCGGGGGGGCCATCACAGATACGCAGTATTTT.